A single sample is the source of the 13 T cell receptor beta chains below, sequenced in a study of T cell changes during pregnancy in multiple sclerosis. The repertoire was sequenced with immunoSEQ multiplex PCR; TCRdb's copy has only in-frame clones and lacks some. The profile shows 40,000 to 50,000 clones, about 94% of them singletons. The starting material was CD8+ T cells from peripheral blood mononuclear cells, obtained in the first trimester of pregnancy. Source of these receptors: a female donor with multiple sclerosis, enrolled in a pregnancy study.

This rearrangement joins TRBV10-3 to TRBJ1-1; TRBD1 agrees at 7 bases. This CDR3 has 16 amino acids. Germline loops: CDR1 ENHRY, CDR2 SYGVKD. Germline trimming cut 8 bases from V and 1 base from J; bases unmatched to any gene: 13. This CDR3 reads CAIHRYKDRANTEAFF. CDR3 coding DNA: TGTGCCATCCATAGATACAAAGACAGGGCGAACACTGAAGCTTTCTTT.

J is TRBJ2-7 and V is TRBV11-2; TRBD1 agrees at 7 bases. The CDR3 contains 18 residues. Germline V CDR1 and CDR2: SGHAT, FQNNGV. V dropped 0 bases and J dropped 3; count of bases not matched to a gene: 14. As DNA, the CDR3 is TGTGCCAGCAGCTTAGATTCAACTGTGGGGACAGATTACTACGAGCAGTACTTC. Its protein product is CASSLDSTVGTDYYEQYF. Filled out from reference TRBV11-2 and TRBJ2-7, the complete variable domain reads EAGVAQSPRYKIIEKRQSVAFWCNPISGHATLYWYQQILGQGPKLLIQFQNNGVVDDSQLPKDRFSAERLKGVDSTLKIQPAKLEDSAVYLCASSLDSTVGTDYYEQYFGPGTRLTVT.

The chain has TRBV28 and TRBJ1-3, with D possibly being TRBD1 (5 bases). The germline V and J ends were trimmed by 4 bases and 2 bases, with 9 bases remaining between them. CDR1 is MDHEN, CDR2 SYDVKM, per germline. This CDR3 comprises 14 residues. The CDR3 spells CASSSPRAGNTIYF. The CDR3 DNA reads as TGTGCCAGCAGTTCGCCCAGGGCTGGAAACACCATATATTTT.

The genes are TRBV4-1 and TRBJ1-5, with 7 nucleotides matching TRBD1. V was clipped by 2 bases and J by 7 bases; unmatched bases: 8. Germline values: CDR1 MGHRA, CDR2 YSYEKL. The CDR3 runs 15 residues. This chain's CDR3 is CASSQSRQGGQPQHF. The CDR3 DNA is TGCGCCAGCAGCCAATCCCGACAGGGCGGGCAGCCCCAGCATTTT.

V and J are TRBV9 and TRBJ2-7; a weak D match, TRBD2 (5 bases). Looked up from germline, CDR1 is SGDLS and CDR2 is YYNGEE. The CDR3 loop spans 12 amino acids. V lost 3 bases, J lost 5 bases, and 9 bases lay in between. The CDR3 sequence is CASSAPGNEQYF. The CDR3 region has the DNA TGTGCCAGCAGCGCCCCGGGAAACGAGCAGTACTTC.

The chain employs TRBV7-3 and TRBJ1-1; no clear D gene. Germline lookup yields CDR1 SGHTA and CDR2 FQGTGA. This CDR3 comprises 17 residues. Deletions cut 1 base from V and 0 bases from J, with 15 bases between. CDR3 nucleotide sequence: TGTGCCAGCAGCTTAATAGGTGGAGGTGGGATGAACACTGAAGCTTTCTTT. Translated: CASSLIGGGGMNTEAFF.

The chain carries TRBV2 and TRBJ2-7, with TRBD2 as a possible D gene (6 bases). The V end lost 8 bases, the J end lost 3 bases, and 17 bases lay between the germline ends. The CDR3 has 14 residues. Germline CDR1 and CDR2: SNHLY and FYNNEI. This CDR3 is CASGDGRSLYEQYF. For the CDR3, the DNA is TGTGCCAGCGGGGATGGGAGGTCACTCTACGAGCAGTACTTC.

The V gene is TRBV28, the J gene TRBJ1-2, with 7 bases identical to TRBD1. Germline CDR1 and CDR2: MDHEN and SYDVKM. The CDR3 covers 16 residues. V dropped 7 bases and J dropped 3; count of bases not matched to a gene: 14. The DNA for the CDR3 is TGTGCCAGCACGGTGTTCAGGGGGGAGGTGGACTATGGCTACACCTTC. As protein: CASTVFRGEVDYGYTF.

CDR3 coding DNA: TGCGCCAGCAGCTGGACTAGCGGGAATGAGCAGTTCTTC. It yields the protein CASSWTSGNEQFF. The chain joins TRBV5-1 to TRBJ2-1; 11 nucleotides match TRBD2. After removal of 3 bases from V and 7 bases from J, the junction contained 0 bases not matched to a gene. The CDR3 extends over 13 amino acids. CDR1 and CDR2 (germline): SGHRS, YFSETQ.

This clone was seen a handful of times. The genes are TRBV15 and TRBJ1-5; the D gene is possibly TRBD1 (5 bases). V was clipped by 5 bases and J by 3 bases, with 8 bases between them. This CDR3 has 13 residues. Germline assignment: CDR1 LNHNV and CDR2 YYDKDF (reference sequence). The DNA of the CDR3 is TGTGCCACCAGCCGGGGGGTCAATCAGCCCCAGCATTTT. This sequence encodes CATSRGVNQPQHF.

The gene calls are TRBV28 and TRBJ1-1, with D maybe TRBD1 (5 bases). CDR3 length: 16 residues. V was pared by 6 bases and J by 4 bases, with 21 bases between. From germline, CDR1 is MDHEN and CDR2 SYDVKM. CDR3 amino acids: CASSPGRGRIGTEAFF. CDR3 in DNA: TGTGCCAGCAGCCCAGGGAGGGGAAGGATTGGCACTGAAGCTTTCTTT.

The genes are TRBV7-2 and TRBJ1-4; D is ambiguous. Germline CDR1 and CDR2: SGHTA and FQGNSA. V was shortened by 2 bases and J by 3 bases, with 10 bases between the two germline ends. The CDR3 contains 15 residues. CDR3 amino acids: CASSLFVRANEKLFF. CDR3 DNA: TGTGCCAGCAGCTTATTTGTGAGGGCTAATGAAAAACTGTTTTTT. Based on the CDR3 plus reference TRBV7-2 and TRBJ1-4, the full variable domain is GAGVSQSPSNKVTEKGKDVELRCDPISGHTALYWYRQSLGQGLEFLIYFQGNSAPDKSGLPSDRFSAERTGGSVSTLTIQRTQQEDSAVYLCASSLFVRANEKLFFGSGTQLSVL.

The rearrangement links TRBV9 to TRBJ2-7; D possibly corresponds to TRBD1 (5 bases). V lost 3 bases to trimming and J lost 11 bases, with 24 bases between them. This CDR3 is built from 15 residues. Germline V gives CDR1 SGDLS, CDR2 YYNGEE. CDR3 nucleotides: TGTGCCAGCAGCGGATTCACCGTCCCCAGGGTAAGTAAGTACTTC. Its protein is CASSGFTVPRVSKYF. Together with reference TRBV9 and TRBJ2-7, the CDR3 gives the full variable domain: DSGVTQTPKHLITATGQRVTLRCSPRSGDLSVYWYQQSLDQGLQFLIQYYNGEERAKGNILERFSAQQFPDLHSELNLSSLELGDSALYFCASSGFTVPRVSKYFGPGTRLTVT.